A single sample is the source of the 30 T cell receptor beta chains below, sequenced in a study of blood T cells in healthy people across ages. A second about 7 to 11 cycle PCR used barcoded and J-beta primers. MiXCR, run by TCRdb on the 5' RACE reads, gives a single entry per CDR3 protein. The profile shows fewer than 2 million distinct CDR3 sequences, more than 35% of them singletons. The sequenced sample was blood. These receptors were collected from a human donor in good health.

The chain combines TRBV7-2 with TRBJ2-7; D ambiguous. Germline V gene sequence: CDR1 SGHTA, CDR2 FQGNSA. The CDR3 covers 14 residues. Trimming shortened V by 2 bases and J by 2 bases, and 10 bases separated the two germline ends. CDR3 sequence (DNA): TGTGCCAGCAGCTTAAATTCTAGTCCCTACGAGCAGTACTTC. It specifies CASSLNSSPYEQYF.

This clonotype has only one observation. The rearrangement uses TRBV11-2 and TRBJ1-2, with TRBD1 matching over 8 bases. There are 15 residues in the CDR3. Trimming removed 4 bases from V and 5 bases from J; junction bases left unmatched: 9. Per germline, CDR1 SGHAT and CDR2 FQNNGV. CDR3 amino acids: CASSSGSRGLYGYTF. CDR3 coding DNA: TGTGCCAGCAGCTCAGGTAGCAGGGGGCTGTATGGCTACACCTTC.

This rearrangement joins TRBV15 to TRBJ2-7; D assignment may be TRBD1 or TRBD2 (5 bases each). CDR1 and CDR2 from the germline V gene are LNHNV and YYDKDF (reference sequence). With 0 bases removed from V and 6 bases from J, the gap between germline ends came to 12 bases. This CDR3 comprises 14 residues. CDR3 loop: CATSRDGDLVEQYF. Here the CDR3 DNA reads TGTGCCACCAGCAGAGATGGGGACCTCGTCGAGCAGTACTTC.

The chain couples TRBV7-3 to TRBJ2-1; 12 bases line up with TRBD2. Germline V gene sequence: CDR1 SGHTA, CDR2 FQGTGA. After removal of 4 bases from V and 10 bases from J, the junction contained 5 bases not matched to a gene. This CDR3 region has 14 residues. Here the CDR3 DNA reads TGTGCCAGCAGCTCGGGACTAGCGGGTCACGAGCAGTTCTTC. Amino acid sequence: CASSSGLAGHEQFF.

Regarding this clonotype: A much more abundant neighbour one base away suggests this may be a read error. The CDR3 is CSARSYGYTF. Written as DNA, the CDR3 is TGCAGTGCTAGGAGCTATGGCTACACCTTC. The rearrangement joins TRBV20-1 to TRBJ1-2; D gene uncertain. With 3 bases removed from V and 4 bases from J, the gap between germline ends came to 3 bases. Germline-derived CDR1 and CDR2 are DFQATT and SNEGSKA (reference sequence). This CDR3 is built from 10 residues.

This clonotype showed up just a few times. The V call is TRBV20-1, the J call TRBJ1-6; D is ambiguous. There are 14 residues in the CDR3. V shed 6 bases and J shed 1 base, with 10 bases lying between them. The germline CDR1 and CDR2 sequences are DFQATT and SNEGSKA (reference sequence). The CDR3 DNA follows: TGCAGTGCACGGACGGTGTCCTATAATTCACCCCTCCACTTT. This translates into CSARTVSYNSPLHF.

The rearrangement uses TRBV7-2 and TRBJ2-4; D gene ambiguous. The J call is uncertain, as TRBJ2-7 better fits the DNA end. This CDR3 contains 13 residues. The germline gives CDR1 SGHTA, CDR2 FQGNSA. The CDR3 spells CASSLAPPSEQYF. DNA of the CDR3: TGTGCCAGCAGCTTAGCCCCTCCCTCCGAGCAGTACTTC.

This clonotype was detected only a few times. V usage is TRBV7-2 and J usage is TRBJ2-2; no clear D. The CDR3 has 13 residues. The V and J ends lost 1 base and 5 bases respectively, with 5 bases between them. Germline loops: CDR1 SGHTA, CDR2 FQGNSA. CDR3 DNA sequence: TGTGCCAGCAGCTTAGAGTGGACCGGGGAGCTGTTTTTT. Protein: CASSLEWTGELFF.

The V call is TRBV5-1, the J call TRBJ2-1; maybe TRBD2 (6 bases). V lost 0 bases and J lost 5, with 9 bases in between. CDR1 and CDR2 from the germline V gene are SGHRS and YFSETQ. The CDR3 sequence is 14 residues long. CDR3 protein: CASSLVRDDNEQFF. Here the CDR3 DNA reads TGCGCCAGCAGCTTGGTGCGGGATGACAATGAGCAGTTCTTC.

V usage is TRBV9 and J usage is TRBJ2-4; D unclear. V lost 3 bases and J 13 bases, leaving 14 bases between the germline ends. Germline CDR1 reads SGDLS; CDR2 reads YYNGEE. The CDR3 has 12 amino acids. In DNA form, the CDR3 reads TGTGCCAGCAGCGCCCACAACAATGAGCAGTACTTC. It encodes CASSAHNNEQYF.

CDR3 sequence: CASSSLAGGIYEQYF. Here the CDR3 DNA reads TGCGCCAGCAGCTCACTAGCGGGGGGGATCTACGAGCAGTACTTC. The chain is built from TRBV5-1 and TRBJ2-7, with TRBD2 matching over 13 bases. V was pared by 3 bases and J by 3 bases, with 3 bases of the junction left unmatched. The CDR3 contains 15 residues. Germline V gives CDR1 SGHRS, CDR2 YFSETQ.

V and J are TRBV15 and TRBJ1-2; 7 bases line up with TRBD1. With V trimmed by 5 bases and J by 8 bases, 17 bases remained unmatched. This CDR3 is built from 16 residues. Per germline, CDR1 LNHNV and CDR2 YYDKDF (reference sequence). CDR3 protein: CATSGPTGTAMGGYTF. For the CDR3, the DNA is TGTGCCACCAGCGGACCAACCGGGACAGCGATGGGAGGCTACACCTTC.

The chain is built from TRBV27 and TRBJ2-1; D gene unclear. V was cut by 1 base and J by 3 bases, with 10 bases left in between. This CDR3 is built from 15 residues. CDR1 is MNHEY and CDR2 is SMNVEV in the germline V gene (reference sequence). The CDR3 sequence: CASSLLVSLYNEQFF. CDR3 nucleotides: TGTGCCAGCAGTTTATTAGTTTCCCTCTACAATGAGCAGTTCTTC.

V is TRBV20-1 and J is TRBJ2-1; D assignment may be TRBD1 or TRBD2 (6 bases each). Trimming left V 3 bases short and J 0 bases short, with 15 bases between. The CDR3 sequence is 16 residues long. Looked up from germline, CDR1 is DFQATT and CDR2 is SNEGSKA (reference sequence). CDR3 sequence: CSARGAGSDSYNEQFF. The CDR3 coding sequence is TGCAGTGCTAGGGGGGCCGGGAGCGACTCCTACAATGAGCAGTTCTTC.

This clonotype was observed at least ten times. The chain carries TRBV11-3 and TRBJ1-6; TRBD1 agrees at 10 bases. This CDR3 comprises 15 residues. Per germline, CDR1 SGHNT and CDR2 YENEEA. V lost 4 bases and J lost 10; bases outside the gene matches: 7. CDR3 loop: CASSSGTGVQSPLHF. For the CDR3, the DNA is TGTGCCAGCAGCTCCGGGACAGGGGTTCAGTCACCCCTCCACTTT.

The gene calls are TRBV24-1 and TRBJ2-5; D unclear. The DNA end lines up better with TRBJ2-1; the J call may be wrong. Germline V CDR1 and CDR2: KGHDR, SFDVKD. The CDR3 runs to 12 residues. CDR3 region: CATSDTQETQFF. CDR3 sequence (DNA): TGTGCCACCAGTGATACCCAAGAGACCCAGTTCTTC.

The DNA for the CDR3 is TGTGCCAGCAGCGCCCGACTACCCACAGATACGCAGTATTTT. It specifies CASSARLPTDTQYF. J is TRBJ2-3 and V is TRBV9, with a possible D match to TRBD2 (5 bases). From germline, CDR1 is SGDLS and CDR2 YYNGEE. V lost 3 bases and J lost 2, with 10 bases in between. The CDR3 length is 14 residues.

The chain recombines TRBV9 with TRBJ1-1, with 8 bases that match TRBD1. The CDR3 runs 15 residues. Germline loops: CDR1 SGDLS, CDR2 YYNGEE. Trimming took 3 bases from V and 3 from J; bases not matched to a gene: 7. CDR3 sequence reads: CASSARGQAYTEAFF. As DNA, the CDR3 is TGTGCCAGCAGCGCCCGGGGACAGGCTTACACTGAAGCTTTCTTT.

This CDR3 is CASSWPGQLNEQYF. The CDR3 DNA reads as TGCGCCAGCAGCTGGCCGGGACAGCTCAACGAGCAGTACTTC. The chain uses TRBV5-1 and TRBJ2-7; TRBD1 aligns across 7 bases. Trimming removed 3 bases from V and 5 bases from J; junction bases left unmatched: 8. Germline CDR1 reads SGHRS; CDR2 reads YFSETQ. The CDR3 runs 14 residues.

CDR3 loop: CAISGGDRVVEEQFF. CDR3 coding DNA: TGTGCCATCAGTGGGGGAGACAGGGTAGTGGAGGAGCAGTTCTTC. The rearrangement joins TRBV10-3 to TRBJ2-1, with 7 bases identical to TRBD1. The V gene end was trimmed by 4 bases and the J gene end by 10 bases; junction bases not matched to a gene: 13. The CDR3 is made up of 15 amino acids. Germline V CDR1 and CDR2: ENHRY, SYGVKD.

The sample holds a few counts of this clonotype. The chain joins TRBV5-1 to TRBJ2-1, with 7 bases aligning to TRBD1. The V segment lost 2 bases and the J segment 6 bases; nucleotides outside the gene matches: 8. Germline V gives CDR1 SGHRS, CDR2 YFSETQ. CDR3 length: 15 amino acids. Here the CDR3 DNA reads TGCGCCAGCAGCTTCTCAGGGGGTATGGTCAATGAGCAGTTCTTC. It specifies CASSFSGGMVNEQFF.

The chain employs TRBV5-6 and TRBJ2-7; a possible D gene is TRBD1 (5 bases). The V end lost 4 bases, the J end lost 4 bases, and 21 bases lay between the germline ends. Germline CDR1 SGHDT, CDR2 YYEEEE. The CDR3 contains 16 residues. CDR3 sequence (DNA): TGTGCCAGCAGCCCACAGGTCGGCAAAAACCCTTACGAGCAGTACTTC. Its translation is CASSPQVGKNPYEQYF.

This clonotype was observed at least ten times. V gene TRBV28 combines with J gene TRBJ2-6; unclear D gene. The CDR3 totals 15 residues. V lost 2 bases and J 2 bases, leaving 7 bases between the germline ends. The V gene's germline CDR1 is MDHEN and CDR2 SYDVKM. The CDR3 coding sequence is TGTGCCAGCAGTTTACTCCGAGCTGGGGCCAACGTCCTGACTTTC. Translated, it gives CASSLLRAGANVLTF.

The chain employs TRBV11-2 and TRBJ2-3; 8 bases match TRBD2. J was trimmed by 6 bases and V by 1 base; bases with no gene match: 6. Germline CDR1 SGHAT, CDR2 FQNNGV. This CDR3 spans 15 amino acids. The CDR3, as DNA: TGTGCCAGCAGCTTAGTTAGCGGGACATTTGATACGCAGTATTTT. This codes for CASSLVSGTFDTQYF.

There are many counts of this clonotype. The rearrangement uses TRBV7-2 and TRBJ2-3; no clear D gene. V shed 0 bases and J shed 6 bases, with 10 bases lying between them. This CDR3 contains 14 residues. Germline CDR1 reads SGHTA; CDR2 reads FQGNSA. The CDR3 loop is CASSLARGVDTQYF. CDR3 nucleotide sequence: TGTGCCAGCAGCTTAGCTCGCGGCGTGGATACGCAGTATTTT.

The rearrangement links TRBV20-1 to TRBJ2-4; 10 bases map to TRBD2. The J call may be mistaken, given a closer DNA end match to TRBJ2-5. The CDR3 is 16 amino acids. Germline-derived CDR1 and CDR2 are DFQATT and SNEGSKA (reference sequence). CDR3 sequence: CSARDILAGDLETQYF. DNA of the CDR3: TGCAGTGCTAGAGACATCCTAGCGGGGGACCTAGAGACCCAGTACTTC.

To note about this clonotype: Compared with germline, one end of the junction differs, possibly owing to a read error. V usage is TRBV7-2 and J usage is TRBJ1-2; a possible D gene is TRBD1 (6 bases). Germline lookup yields CDR1 SGHTA and CDR2 FQGNSA. CDR3 length equals 16 residues. The CDR3 bases are TGTGCCGGCAGCTTAGACTCGGCGGGGGCGGTTAATGGCTACACCTTC. Encoded protein: CAGSLDSAGAVNGYTF.

The chain couples TRBV30 to TRBJ1-1; D ambiguous. Germline CDR1 and CDR2: GTSNPN and SVGIG (reference sequence). Trimming removed 0 bases at V and 1 base at J, with 6 bases between. CDR3 size: 13 residues. The CDR3 nucleotides are TGTGCCTGGAGTGTGACCCCGAACACTGAAGCTTTCTTT. Its translation: CAWSVTPNTEAFF.

V gene TRBV4-1 combines with J gene TRBJ2-3; D not resolved. Germline assignment: CDR1 MGHRA and CDR2 YSYEKL. The CDR3 extends over 18 amino acids. The ends were cut back, 2 bases at V and 2 bases at J, with 20 bases in the middle. CDR3 protein: CASSQLAQVAEPTDTQYF. CDR3 in DNA: TGCGCCAGCAGCCAACTTGCCCAAGTCGCGGAACCCACAGATACGCAGTATTTT.

This clonotype was seen a handful of times. J is TRBJ2-5 and V is TRBV20-1; TRBD2 might be the D (7 bases). The length of the CDR3 is 13 residues. Germline values: CDR1 DFQATT, CDR2 SNEGSKA (reference sequence). V shed 4 bases and J shed 5 bases, with 14 bases lying between them. The chain's CDR3 is CSAIGGAGETQYF. CDR3 in DNA: TGCAGTGCTATAGGGGGGGCCGGGGAGACCCAGTACTTC.